This TCR beta chain was identified during a study of T cell responses to AZD1222 COVID-19 vaccine. Clones were sequenced by immunoSEQ multiplex PCR, and TCRdb holds only the in-frame ones, with some missing. The table has 170,000 or so clones, 87% seen once. Study-wide results and caveats: Distributed over spike, vaccine-associated CD4 TCRs predominated at 160-218 and 743-854. Donor demographics were predominantly white British with a female majority; clonal diversity may be underestimated.

For this clone: What it binds is unknown.

Deletions cut 2 bases from V and 3 bases from J, with 14 bases between. CDR1 SGHDT and CDR2 YYEEEE come from the germline V gene. The CDR3 has 15 residues. The sample here was peripheral blood, taken on day 0 of AZD1222 vaccination. J is TRBJ1-2 and V is TRBV5-6; D possibly corresponds to TRBD1 (5 bases). The TCR was taken from an adult in good health. The CDR3 spells CASSFKSRAHYGYTF. DNA of the CDR3: TGTGCCAGCAGCTTTAAGAGCAGGGCTCACTATGGCTACACCTTC.